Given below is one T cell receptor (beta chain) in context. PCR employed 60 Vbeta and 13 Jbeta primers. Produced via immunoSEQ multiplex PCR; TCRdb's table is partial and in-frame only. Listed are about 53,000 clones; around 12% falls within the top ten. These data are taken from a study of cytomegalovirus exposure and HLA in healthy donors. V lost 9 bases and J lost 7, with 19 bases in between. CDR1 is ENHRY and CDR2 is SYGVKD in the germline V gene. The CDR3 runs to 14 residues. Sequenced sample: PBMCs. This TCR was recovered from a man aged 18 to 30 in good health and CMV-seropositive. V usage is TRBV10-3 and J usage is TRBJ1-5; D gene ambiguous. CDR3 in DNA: TGTGCCATACACCCTGGAGGGAAGGCGCAGCCCCAGCATTTT. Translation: CAIHPGGKAQPQHF.